This entry is about one T cell receptor beta chain. Antigen: not known. Generated by immunoSEQ multiplex PCR, the TCRdb table keeps only in-frame clones and is missing some. Here the sample spans over 50,000 clones, approximately 90% being singletons. The data derive from a study of OX40 agonist ivuxolimab in advanced cancers. Looking at the study overall: Ivuxolimab, an agonist antibody against OX40 (CD134), was given to patients. Participants could have had prior anti-PD-1, anti-PD-L1 or anti-CTLA-4 therapy, and 40% had some. Study-level points and caveats: Clones of CD4+ and CD8+ blood T cells grew by week 6 at doses of 0.1 to 3.0 mg/kg. In a subset of nonresponders, normalized T-cell clonal expansion was also low.

Germline CDR1 MNHEY, CDR2 SMNVEV (reference sequence). J gave up 4 bases and V 0 bases, and 6 bases lay outside the gene matches. This CDR3 is 16 amino acids long. This sequence was found in an adult with an advanced solid tumor such as melanoma, head and neck, liver or kidney cancer. This chain connects TRBV27 to TRBJ1-5; 7 bases line up with TRBD1. The input for sequencing was CD4+ or CD8+ T cells sorted from blood, taken in a trial of the OX40 agonist ivuxolimab. The CDR3 is CASSLSLSRGNQPQHF. In DNA form, the CDR3 reads TGTGCCAGCAGTTTATCGTTAAGCAGGGGGAATCAGCCCCAGCATTTT.